This T cell receptor beta chain was sequenced for a study of lymphopenia after photon versus proton radiotherapy. Findings and caveats of the study: Authors raise, but do not show, better survival with proton therapy. Photon-treated patients lost naive T cells and TCR diversity; proton-treated stayed stable. After the lymphocyte nadir, photon-treated repertoires showed oligoclonal expansion, especially of CD8+ Temra cells.

Method: immunoSEQ multiplex PCR; TCRdb's copy keeps in-frame clones and lacks some. The sample consists of about 70,000 clones, 87% of them appearing once. Germline CDR1 is ENHRY and CDR2 is SYGVKD. V trimming: 3 bases; J trimming: 6 bases; junction bases outside the gene matches: 10. CDR3 length: 16 residues. Regarding this clone: Its target is not known.

Material: peripheral blood, obtained from a patient treated with proton-based radiotherapy. The receptor's source is an elderly man with esophageal cancer. The chain joins TRBV10-3 to TRBJ2-7; 11 bases agree with TRBD2. CDR3 nucleotide sequence: TGTGCCATCAGTGAACCCAGACTAGCGGGGACTCTCGAGCAGTACTTC. It encodes CAISEPRLAGTLEQYF.